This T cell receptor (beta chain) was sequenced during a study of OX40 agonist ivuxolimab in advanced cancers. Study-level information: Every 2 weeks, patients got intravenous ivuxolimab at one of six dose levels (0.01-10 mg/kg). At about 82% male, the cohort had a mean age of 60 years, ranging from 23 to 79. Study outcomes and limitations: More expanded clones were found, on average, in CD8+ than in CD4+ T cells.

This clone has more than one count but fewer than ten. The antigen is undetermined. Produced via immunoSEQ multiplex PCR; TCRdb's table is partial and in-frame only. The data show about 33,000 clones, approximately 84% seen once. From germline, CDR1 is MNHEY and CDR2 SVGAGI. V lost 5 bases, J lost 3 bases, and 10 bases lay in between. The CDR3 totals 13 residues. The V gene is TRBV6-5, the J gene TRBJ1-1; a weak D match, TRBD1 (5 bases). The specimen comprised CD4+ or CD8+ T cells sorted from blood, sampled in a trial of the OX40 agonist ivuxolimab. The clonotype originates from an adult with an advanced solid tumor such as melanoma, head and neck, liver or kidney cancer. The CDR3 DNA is TGTGCCAGCAGTGAAGAGGGGTACACTGAAGCTTTCTTT. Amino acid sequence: CASSEEGYTEAFF.